The present T cell receptor (beta chain) was sequenced within a study of T cell responses to AZD1222 COVID-19 vaccine. Overall study results and limits: Among the donors, most were white British and more were female, and clonal diversity was possibly underestimated.

The protocol was immunoSEQ multiplex PCR, while the TCRdb copy is restricted to in-frame clones and leaves out a portion. The sample contains about 150,000 clones, 92% of which appear only once. With respect to this clone: Its antigen is still unknown.

This CDR3 is 17 amino acids long. Trimming took 6 bases from V and 0 from J; bases not matched to a gene: 10. Germline-derived CDR1 and CDR2 are MNHEY and SMNVEV (reference sequence). The clonotype was recovered from an adult who received the AZD1222 COVID-19 vaccine. This rearrangement joins TRBV27 to TRBJ2-1; 8 bases align to TRBD2. Specimen: peripheral blood, collected 28 days after the second AZD1222 dose. The CDR3 sequence: CASSREGSGSSYNEQFF. The CDR3 DNA reads TGTGCCAGCAGCAGAGAGGGCAGCGGGAGCTCCTACAATGAGCAGTTCTTC.